These 25 T cell receptor beta chains originate from one sample sequenced in a study of CD8+CD57+ T cells in acquired aplastic anemia. Patients chosen for sequencing had CD8+CD57+ cells that had expanded, as shown by flow cytometry. Profiles of TCR beta VDJ and CDR3 were generated from a genomic DNA template. Using its own MiXCR run on the reads, TCRdb lists one record per CDR3 protein. The table records more than 150,000 distinct CDR3 sequences, around 50% of them present only once. Input material: sorted CD4+, CD8+, or CD8+CD57+ T cells (not recorded which) from PBMCs. The receptors shown here come from a human donor with aplastic anemia.

The V and J genes are TRBV4-2 and TRBJ1-1; D is undetermined. V lost 0 bases and J lost 1, with 9 bases in between. The CDR3 is made up of 15 amino acids. Looked up from germline, CDR1 is LGHNA and CDR2 is YNFKEQ. The DNA of the CDR3 is TGTGCCAGCAGCCAAGATCCGGGATCGAACACTGAAGCTTTCTTT. Protein product: CASSQDPGSNTEAFF.

This chain connects TRBV20-1 to TRBJ2-5; TRBD2 agrees at 10 bases. This CDR3 comprises 16 residues. Trimming removed 5 bases from V and 4 bases from J; junction bases left unmatched: 13. Germline-derived CDR1 and CDR2 are DFQATT and SNEGSKA (reference sequence). CDR3 sequence: CSARSELAGMGETQYF. CDR3 coding DNA: TGCAGTGCTCGGTCGGAACTAGCGGGAATGGGAGAGACCCAGTACTTC.

This chain uses TRBV2 with TRBJ1-1; no clear D. The CDR3 runs 12 residues. CDR1 is SNHLY, CDR2 FYNNEI, per germline. V lost 8 bases and J 0 bases, leaving 7 bases between the germline ends. The CDR3 nucleotides are TGTGCCAGCCGGAAGGTGAACACTGAAGCTTTCTTT. Translated, it gives CASRKVNTEAFF.

In this sample, this clonotype turned up a few times. The rearrangement uses TRBV28 and TRBJ1-5; tentative D call: TRBD1 (5 bases). The V gene's germline CDR1 is MDHEN and CDR2 SYDVKM. V was clipped by 8 bases and J by 6 bases, with 17 bases between them. This CDR3 has 14 residues. Here the CDR3 reads CASGSWPGGQPQHF. The CDR3 bases are TGTGCCAGCGGGTCCTGGCCGGGGGGTCAGCCCCAGCATTTT.

The rearrangement joins TRBV12-3 or TRBV12-4 to TRBJ2-1; TRBD1 matches at 7 bases. CDR3 length equals 12 residues. J lost 8 bases, V lost 5 bases, and 3 bases had no gene match. The CDR3 region is CASSPQGDEQFF. CDR3 DNA: TGTGCCAGCAGTCCTCAGGGGGATGAGCAGTTCTTC.

This clonotype was seen many times. The junction and the germline gene differ at one end; a read error may be behind it. The chain uses TRBV19 and TRBJ2-6; no definite D call. The CDR3 runs 11 residues. CDR1 LNHDA and CDR2 SQIVND come from the germline V gene (reference sequence). The DNA of the CDR3 is TGTGCCAGTAGTACCCCCAAAGTCCTGACTTTC. As protein: CASSTPKVLTF.

V and J are TRBV6-1 and TRBJ2-7; possible D gene TRBD1, 6 bases. The germline gives CDR1 MNHNS, CDR2 SASEGT. V lost 8 bases, J lost 2 bases, and 13 bases lay in between. The CDR3 is 13 amino acids. The CDR3 DNA is TGTGCCAGCGCCAGCGGACAGACCTACGAGCAGTACTTC. Protein sequence: CASASGQTYEQYF.

The chain combines TRBV14 with TRBJ2-3; possible D gene TRBD2, 5 bases. Trimming took 5 bases from V and 3 from J, leaving 12 bases between them. Germline CDR1 is SGHDN and CDR2 is FVKESK. CDR3 length: 14 residues. The CDR3 region is CASSSALATDTQYF. DNA for the CDR3: TGTGCCAGCAGCTCAGCCCTAGCAACAGATACGCAGTATTTT. The full variable domain, rest sourced from reference TRBV14 and TRBJ2-3, is EAGVTQFPSHSVIEKGQTVTLRCDPISGHDNLYWYRRVMGKEIKFLLHFVKESKQDESGMPNNRFLAERTGGTYSTLKVQPAELEDSGVYFCASSSALATDTQYFGPGTRLTVL.

The chain carries TRBV19 and TRBJ2-3, with 8 positions matching TRBD1. CDR1 LNHDA and CDR2 SQIVND come from the germline V gene (reference sequence). The J segment lost 5 bases and the V segment lost 5 bases, leaving 3 bases of the junction unmatched. The CDR3 has 13 residues. CDR3 in DNA: TGTGCCAGTAGTGGACAGGGTAGAGATACGCAGTATTTT. Amino acid sequence: CASSGQGRDTQYF.

There are many counts of this clonotype. The rearrangement joins TRBV7-3 to TRBJ1-3, with TRBD1 matching over 7 bases. Germline loops: CDR1 SGHTA, CDR2 FQGTGA. With V trimmed by 4 bases and J by 2 bases, 11 bases remained unmatched. CDR3 length equals 17 residues. CDR3 amino acids: CASSSTRLGGTGNTIYF. Written as DNA, the CDR3 is TGTGCCAGCAGCTCAACCAGATTAGGGGGCACTGGAAACACCATATATTTT.

This clonotype occurred many times. The genes are TRBV10-3 and TRBJ1-1, with a weak D call TRBD1 (5 bases). This CDR3 spans 16 amino acids. V gave up 0 bases and J gave up 3 bases, with 14 bases separating them. Germline loops: CDR1 ENHRY, CDR2 SYGVKD. The CDR3 region is CAISESRGVWDTEAFF. CDR3 bases: TGTGCCATCAGTGAGTCCCGGGGCGTTTGGGACACTGAAGCTTTCTTT.

The CDR3 DNA is TGTGCCAGCAGTCGGACTAGTGGGGGCCACTACAATGAGCAGTTCTTC. Protein product: CASSRTSGGHYNEQFF. The genes are TRBV11-1 and TRBJ2-1, with D tentatively TRBD2 (7 bases). Trimming took off 6 bases at V and 3 bases at J, with 18 bases between the two ends. The CDR3 consists of 16 residues. Germline V lookup: CDR1 SGHAT, CDR2 FQDESV (reference sequence).

This clonotype has just one count. A much more abundant neighbour one base away suggests this may be a read error. The chain employs TRBV28 and TRBJ1-2; TRBD1 agrees at 7 bases. This CDR3 contains 15 residues. The V gene end was trimmed by 8 bases and the J gene end by 4 bases; junction bases not matched to a gene: 13. The germline gives CDR1 MDHEN, CDR2 SYDVKM. CDR3 amino acids: CASGPFDREGYGYTF. CDR3 DNA sequence: TGTGCCAGCGGTCCATTCGACAGGGAAGGCTATGGCTACACCTTC.

The chain joins TRBV7-9 to TRBJ1-1; the D gene is possibly TRBD1 (6 bases). CDR3 length: 15 residues. Between the trimmed V and J ends, which lost 1 base and 0 bases, there was a span of 9 bases. The germline CDR1 and CDR2 sequences are SEHNR and FQNEAQ (reference sequence). The CDR3 is CASSLGRGMNTEAFF. In DNA, the CDR3 is TGTGCCAGCAGCTTAGGAAGGGGGATGAACACTGAAGCTTTCTTT.

The CDR3 sequence: CASSSGQGNEAFF. The CDR3 DNA follows: TGCGCCAGCAGCTCCGGACAGGGCAATGAAGCTTTCTTT. The chain joins TRBV5-1 to TRBJ1-1, with 8 bases identical to TRBD1. The CDR3 length is 13 residues. The V gene's germline CDR1 is SGHRS and CDR2 YFSETQ. V shed 3 bases and J 7 bases; nucleotides not matched to a gene: 5.

The V and J genes are TRBV29-1 and TRBJ1-4; D ambiguous. Germline lookup yields CDR1 SQVTM and CDR2 ANQGSEA. The CDR3 contains 12 residues. The V end lost 5 bases, the J end lost 2 bases, and 6 bases lay between the germline ends. CDR3: CSVQGTNEKLFF. As DNA, the CDR3 is TGCAGCGTTCAAGGGACTAATGAAAAACTGTTTTTT.

This clonotype appeared once. This rearrangement joins TRBV2 to TRBJ2-7; the D is unclear. The CDR3 has 11 amino acids. The ends were cut back, 8 bases at V and 7 bases at J, with 12 bases in the middle. CDR1 is SNHLY and CDR2 is FYNNEI in the germline V gene. CDR3 sequence: CASLYSEEQYF. For the CDR3, the DNA is TGTGCCAGCCTCTATAGTGAAGAGCAGTACTTC.

This clonotype appeared many times. V usage is TRBV19 and J usage is TRBJ2-1; the D is unclear. Trimming removed 7 bases from V and 4 bases from J, with 11 bases in between. Germline V gives CDR1 LNHDA, CDR2 SQIVND (reference sequence). The CDR3 spans 13 residues. CDR3 residues: CASKVTGYNEQFF. In DNA, the CDR3 is TGTGCCAGTAAGGTGACCGGGTACAATGAGCAGTTCTTC.

The chain has TRBV19 and TRBJ2-7, with TRBD2 matching over 10 bases. The CDR3 loop spans 15 amino acids. The V gene's germline CDR1 is LNHDA and CDR2 SQIVND (reference sequence). With V trimmed by 4 bases and J by 5 bases, 8 bases remained unmatched. CDR3 coding DNA: TGTGCCAGTAGTACTTCAGCGGGGGGGCGGGACGAGCAGTACTTC. Translated: CASSTSAGGRDEQYF.

About this clonotype: Germline and junction disagree at one end, which may indicate a read error. This chain links TRBV29-1 with TRBJ2-3; the match to TRBD2 covers 10 bases. In germline, CDR1 is SQVTM, CDR2 ANQGSEA. CDR3 length: 18 residues. This CDR3 is CSVEDQGRLAGALDMQYF. CDR3 nucleotide sequence: TGCAGCGTTGAAGATCAAGGGCGGCTAGCGGGAGCGCTAGATATGCAGTATTTT.

The rearrangement uses TRBV9 and TRBJ2-7; 7 bases are a match to TRBD2. The germline CDR1 and CDR2 sequences are SGDLS and YYNGEE. Germline trimming cut 4 bases from V and 7 bases from J; bases unmatched to any gene: 14. This CDR3 has 15 residues. This chain's CDR3 is CASSPSLAGPREQYF. The DNA for the CDR3 is TGTGCCAGCAGCCCTAGTTTAGCGGGCCCTCGGGAGCAGTACTTC.

The rearrangement links TRBV19 to TRBJ1-5; 8 nucleotides align to TRBD1. Germline CDR1 LNHDA, CDR2 SQIVND (reference sequence). The CDR3 is 13 residues long. The DNA of the CDR3 is TGTGCTAGTCTCAGGGGGCTCGGTCAGCCCCAGCATTTT. It is translated as CASLRGLGQPQHF.

J is TRBJ2-5 and V is TRBV2, with a possible D match to TRBD1 (6 bases). CDR3 size: 15 residues. Per the germline V gene, CDR1 is SNHLY and CDR2 is FYNNEI. V was shortened by 7 bases and J by 2 bases, with 17 bases between the two germline ends. For the CDR3, the DNA is TGTGCCAGCACTGCACAGGGAAAGGGGCAAGAGACCCAGTACTTC. Encoded protein: CASTAQGKGQETQYF.

This sequence joins TRBV20-1 and TRBJ1-6, with 12 positions matching TRBD1. Looked up from germline, CDR1 is DFQATT and CDR2 is SNEGSKA (reference sequence). This CDR3 comprises 15 residues. Unmatched junction bases numbered 5, after V lost 6 bases and J lost 5 bases. CDR3: CSAEGQGADNSPLHF. CDR3 DNA sequence: TGCAGTGCCGAGGGACAGGGGGCCGATAATTCACCCCTCCACTTT.

V gene TRBV5-5 combines with J gene TRBJ2-2; possible D gene TRBD2, 6 bases. Germline lookup yields CDR1 SGHKS and CDR2 YYEKEE (reference sequence). V dropped 4 bases and J dropped 5 bases, with 12 bases sitting between them. There are 14 residues in the CDR3. The CDR3 region has the DNA TGTGCCAGCAGCCGACTAGATTGGACCGGGGAGCTGTTTTTT. The encoded protein is CASSRLDWTGELFF.